The present T cell receptor beta chain was sequenced within a study of blood T cell repertoires in COVID-19. Study at large: The United States, Italy and Spain were the sources of the acute and convalescent COVID-19 samples.

Method: immunoSEQ multiplex PCR; TCRdb's copy keeps in-frame clones and lacks some. This sample has 5,800 or so clones; approximately 70% occur once, and the top ten carry over 13%. The sample holds one count of this clone. Unmatched junction bases numbered 7, after V lost 4 bases and J lost 5 bases. Germline-derived CDR1 and CDR2 are GTSNPN and SVGIG (reference sequence). This CDR3 contains 14 residues. V and J are TRBV30 and TRBJ1-4; TRBD1 matches at 7 bases. The origin of this receptor is a man between 60 and 75 years old with acute or convalescent COVID-19. Sequenced: peripheral blood. CDR3 loop: CAWNPGTVNEKLFF. The DNA of the CDR3 is TGTGCCTGGAACCCCGGGACAGTAAATGAAAAACTGTTTTTT.